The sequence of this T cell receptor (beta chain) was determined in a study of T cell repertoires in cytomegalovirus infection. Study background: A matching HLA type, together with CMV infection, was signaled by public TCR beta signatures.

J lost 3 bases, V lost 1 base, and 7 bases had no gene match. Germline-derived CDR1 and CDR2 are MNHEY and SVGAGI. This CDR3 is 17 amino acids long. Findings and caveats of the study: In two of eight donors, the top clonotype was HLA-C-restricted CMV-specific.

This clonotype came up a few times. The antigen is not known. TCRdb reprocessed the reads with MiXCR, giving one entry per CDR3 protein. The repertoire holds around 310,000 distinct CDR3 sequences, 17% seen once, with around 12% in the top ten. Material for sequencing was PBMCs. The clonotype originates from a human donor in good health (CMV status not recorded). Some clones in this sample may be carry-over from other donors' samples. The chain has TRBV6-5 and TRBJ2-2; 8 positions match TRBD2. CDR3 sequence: CASSYYAGGADTGELFF. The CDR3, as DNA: TGTGCCAGCAGTTACTATGCGGGGGGCGCAGACACCGGGGAGCTGTTTTTT.